This TCR beta chain emerged from a study of CD8 T cells in ankylosing spondylitis. Whole-study findings and limits: The disease-linked clones had a CD8+ phenotype and low blood frequencies. Clones tied to disease were said to be significantly enriched in matched ankylosing spondylitis synovial fluid. What appeared characteristic of ankylosing spondylitis blood was a TCR beta motif of several highly homologous variants. In reactive arthritis synovial fluid and blood, some motif variants had been reported before.

Turning to this clonotype: What it recognizes is unknown.

The CDR3 runs to 14 residues. The junction had 10 bases not matched to a gene; V was cut back by 1 base and J by 15 bases. CDR1 SGHTA and CDR2 FQGNSA come from the germline V gene. TCRdb analysed the 5' RACE reads with MiXCR anew, one entry per CDR3 protein. This table holds around 440,000 distinct CDR3 sequences, about 15% found once. Sequencing was carried out using blood, either unsorted or a sorted T cell fraction (not recorded which). V usage is TRBV7-2 and J usage is TRBJ2-4; 9 bases are shared with TRBD2. This TCR derives from a male donor with ankylosing spondylitis. The CDR3 DNA is TGTGCCAGCAGCTTAGTTGCGGGGGGGCGTGTGTTGTACTTC. This translates into CASSLVAGGRVLYF.